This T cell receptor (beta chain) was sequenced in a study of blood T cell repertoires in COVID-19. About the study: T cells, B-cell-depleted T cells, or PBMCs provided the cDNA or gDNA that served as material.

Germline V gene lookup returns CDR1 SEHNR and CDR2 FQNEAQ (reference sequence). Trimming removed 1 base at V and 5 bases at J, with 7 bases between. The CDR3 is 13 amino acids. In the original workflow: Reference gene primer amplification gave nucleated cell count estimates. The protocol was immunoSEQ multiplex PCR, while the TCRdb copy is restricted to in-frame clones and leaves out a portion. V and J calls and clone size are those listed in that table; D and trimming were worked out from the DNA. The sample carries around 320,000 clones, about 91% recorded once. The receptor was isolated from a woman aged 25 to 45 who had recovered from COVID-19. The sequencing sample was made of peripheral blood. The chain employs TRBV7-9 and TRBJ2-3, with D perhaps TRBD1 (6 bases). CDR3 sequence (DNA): TGTGCCAGCAGCTTAGTACAGGGAGATACGCAGTATTTT. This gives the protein CASSLVQGDTQYF.